This is a list of T cell receptor beta chains from one sample in a study of cytomegalovirus exposure and HLA in healthy donors. Sequencing was performed with immunoSEQ multiplex PCR; in TCRdb, only in-frame clones are kept and a portion is missing. Among more than 95,000 clones listed, about 10% were seen once. The specimen was PBMCs. These receptors originate from a woman between 18 and 29 years old in good health and CMV-seropositive. Each CDR3 is given with its conserved first and last residue. D genes are given only for firm matches. Some rows have no size entry. The others give once, few or many, or a class for an expanded clone.

V gene	J gene	clone size	D gene	CDR3 protein	CDR3 DNA
TRBV18	TRBJ1-1	NA	NA	CASSLRDMNTEAFF	TGTGCCAGCTCACTCAGAGACATGAACACTGAAGCTTTCTTT
TRBV5-1	TRBJ1-1	few	TRBD1	CATSLEGARGVTEAFF	TGCGCCACCAGCTTAGAGGGGGCGCGGGGGGTCACTGAAGCTTTCTTT
TRBV9	TRBJ1-4	NA	NA	CASTAPGLYEKLFF	TGTGCCAGCACAGCCCCAGGGTTGTATGAAAAACTGTTTTTT
TRBV6-5	TRBJ2-1	few	TRBD2	CASSYGTSFNEQFF	TGTGCCAGCAGTTACGGGACTAGCTTCAATGAGCAGTTCTTC
TRBV7-6	TRBJ2-1	few	TRBD2	CASSLGGSPQEQFF	TGTGCCAGCAGCTTAGGCGGGAGCCCACAAGAGCAGTTCTTC
TRBV5-4	TRBJ2-1	NA	TRBD2	CASSLYSGGPGEQFF	TGTGCCAGCAGCTTGTATTCGGGAGGGCCGGGTGAGCAGTTCTTC
TRBV7-6	TRBJ1-1	NA	NA	CASSPRNGRNTEAFF	TGTGCCAGCAGCCCTCGAAACGGGAGGAACACTGAAGCTTTCTTT
TRBV20-1	TRBJ1-2	NA	NA	CSATDSYGYTF	TGCAGTGCGACAGACAGCTATGGCTACACCTTC
TRBV27	TRBJ2-7	NA	TRBD2	CASSPRTSGSHEQYF	TGTGCCAGCAGTCCTAGGACTAGCGGGAGTCACGAGCAGTACTTC
TRBV9	TRBJ1-1	NA	NA	CASSVGEGRTEAFF	TGTGCCAGCAGCGTAGGGGAGGGGAGGACTGAAGCTTTCTTT
TRBV7-3	TRBJ2-2	few	NA	CASSFGTGELFF	TGTGCCAGCAGCTTCGGGACCGGGGAGCTGTTTTTT
TRBV5-1	TRBJ2-1	once	TRBD1	CASSWGTGRGYNEQFF	TGCGCCAGCAGCTGGGGGACAGGGAGAGGATACAATGAGCAGTTCTTC
TRBV6-1	TRBJ1-2	NA	TRBD1	CASSDGVGTAYGYTF	TGTGCCAGCAGTGACGGGGTCGGGACAGCGTATGGCTACACCTTC
TRBV6-1	TRBJ2-7	few	TRBD1	CASSETGTGGEQYF	TGTGCCAGCAGTGAGACCGGGACAGGGGGCGAGCAGTACTTC
TRBV20-1	TRBJ1-3	NA	NA	CSASLSSTIYF	TGCAGTGCTAGTTTGTCGTCCACCATATATTTT
TRBV5-5	TRBJ2-7	NA	NA	CASRLEYEQYF	TGTGCCAGCAGGCTCGAGTACGAGCAGTACTTC
TRBV5-6	TRBJ1-5	few	TRBD1	CASSPGTGSQPQHF	TGTGCCAGCAGTCCCGGGACAGGGAGTCAGCCCCAGCATTTT
TRBV6-5	TRBJ1-1	few	NA	CASSRGSEAFF	TGTGCCAGCAGTCGGGGTAGTGAAGCTTTCTTT
TRBV2	TRBJ2-6	NA	NA	CASILSYGANVLTF	TGTGCCAGCATCCTAAGTTATGGGGCCAACGTCCTGACTTTC
TRBV6-5	TRBJ1-2	few	NA	CASRPPLRGSHYF	TGTGCCAGCAGGCCCCCTTTGCGGGGCAGTCATTACTTC
TRBV7-9	TRBJ1-2	NA	NA	CASSFKGGGGYGYTF	TGTGCCAGCAGCTTCAAGGGGGGCGGGGGCTATGGCTACACCTTC
TRBV19	TRBJ2-2	NA	TRBD2	CASSISGVNTGELFF	TGTGCCAGTAGTATCAGCGGGGTCAACACCGGGGAGCTGTTTTTT
TRBV7-8	TRBJ1-4	NA	TRBD1	CASSLVGGSGEKLFF	TGTGCCAGCAGCTTAGTAGGGGGCTCGGGTGAAAAACTGTTTTTT
TRBV28	TRBJ2-5	few	TRBD1	CASSPSGGRETQYF	TGTGCCAGCAGTCCATCAGGGGGCAGGGAGACCCAGTACTTC